One and the same sample provided the 9 T cell receptor beta chains below, sequenced in a study of immune heterogeneity within non-small cell lung tumors. Amplification of the TCR beta CDR3 was achieved through multiplex PCR with 32 V and 13 J primers. TCRdb re-derived calls from the multiplex PCR reads in MiXCR, one entry per CDR3 protein. This sample yields 10,000 to 11,000 distinct CDR3 sequences, of which approximately 18% are seen a single time; 3.7% belongs to the top ten. The template consisted of bulk tumor genomic DNA, with 600 ng used per sample. Spaced far apart, several biopsies were taken from each primary tumor during surgery. It was patients with untreated, newly diagnosed non-small cell lung cancer who underwent curative surgery. The sample was lung tumor tissue. Receptors were obtained from a man aged 55 to 70 with non-small cell lung cancer.

This chain joins TRBV3-1 and TRBJ2-7; D is unclear. The V end lost 4 bases, the J end lost 3 bases, and 13 bases lay between the germline ends. Germline loops: CDR1 LGHDT, CDR2 YNNKEL (reference sequence). The CDR3 sequence is 14 residues long. Here the CDR3 reads CASSLSRRGYEQYF. The CDR3 region has the DNA TGTGCCAGCAGCCTTTCCCGCCGCGGCTACGAGCAGTACTTC.

The genes are TRBV20-1 and TRBJ2-5, with D possibly matching TRBD2 (5 bases). V shed 3 bases and J shed 7 bases, with 15 bases lying between them. The CDR3 totals 13 residues. Germline V gene data show CDR1 as DFQATT and CDR2 as SNEGSKA (reference sequence). The CDR3 nucleotides read TGCAGTGCTAGGCTAGCAGTGGCAGGGACCCAGTACTTC. This sequence encodes CSARLAVAGTQYF.

V is TRBV2 and J is TRBJ1-1; D is uncertain. V was clipped by 9 bases and J by 4 bases, with 12 bases between them. The CDR3 is made up of 12 amino acids. Germline CDR1 reads SNHLY; CDR2 reads FYNNEI. The CDR3 DNA sequence: TGTGCCAGTGCCGGGGAACGCACTGAAGCTTTCTTT. This translates into CASAGERTEAFF.

J is TRBJ1-2 and V is TRBV5-5; 7 bases agree with TRBD1. Looked up from germline, CDR1 is SGHKS and CDR2 is YYEKEE (reference sequence). The CDR3 sequence is 17 residues long. The V and J ends lost 0 bases and 2 bases, in that order; junction bases with no gene match: 10. CDR3 region: CASSLAQRAGGNYGYTF. CDR3 bases: TGTGCCAGCAGCTTGGCCCAAAGGGCAGGGGGGAACTATGGCTACACCTTC.

This clonotype has only a few counts. The V and J genes are TRBV19 and TRBJ1-5; weak D call: TRBD1 (6 bases). CDR3 length equals 16 residues. Trimming took 5 bases from V and 0 from J, leaving 14 bases between them. Germline values: CDR1 LNHDA, CDR2 SQIVND (reference sequence). DNA of the CDR3: TGTGCCAGTAGTTCAAGGACAGCTTATAGCAATCAGCCCCAGCATTTT. Its protein is CASSSRTAYSNQPQHF.

This clonotype has only a few counts. This rearrangement joins TRBV14 to TRBJ2-5; 11 bases match TRBD2. The CDR3 contains 17 residues. V lost 0 bases to trimming and J lost 6 bases; unmatched junction nucleotides: 9. The germline CDR1 and CDR2 sequences are SGHDN and FVKESK. This CDR3 is CASSQDLASGRYKTQYF. The CDR3, as DNA: TGTGCCAGCAGCCAAGATCTGGCTAGCGGGAGGTATAAGACCCAGTACTTC.

In its sample, this clonotype is medium-sized. This rearrangement joins TRBV5-1 to TRBJ2-6; D unresolved. Germline V gene sequence: CDR1 SGHRS, CDR2 YFSETQ. V lost 6 bases, J lost 0 bases, and 13 bases lay in between. The CDR3 spans 16 residues. CDR3: CASNYDQNSGANVLTF. As DNA, the CDR3 is TGCGCCAGCAACTATGATCAGAACTCTGGGGCCAACGTCCTGACTTTC.

By frequency in the sample, this clonotype is medium-sized. The chain is built from TRBV12-3 or TRBV12-4 and TRBJ2-3; D might be TRBD1 (6 bases). V lost 5 bases to trimming and J lost 3 bases, with 24 bases between them. This CDR3 is 18 amino acids long. In DNA, the CDR3 is TGTGCCAGCAGTCCTACTTTTATAGGGGGAGTGGGGACAGATACGCAGTATTTT. This translates into CASSPTFIGGVGTDTQYF.

The sample holds a few counts of this clonotype. The chain couples TRBV29-1 to TRBJ2-2; D gene uncertain. Germline-derived CDR1 and CDR2 are SQVTM and ANQGSEA. The CDR3 consists of 16 residues. V was cut by 0 bases and J by 2 bases, with 13 bases left in between. The DNA for the CDR3 is TGCAGCGTTGAAGATCGGTTCGAGGTAAACACCGGGGAGCTGTTTTTT. The encoded protein is CSVEDRFEVNTGELFF.